Shown below are 5 T cell receptor beta chains from a single sample sequenced in a study of type 1 and type 2 diabetes patients. Amplification started from genomic DNA. The TCR beta CDR3 region was amplified using 30 forward and 13 reverse primers. TCRdb re-derived calls from the multiplex PCR reads in MiXCR, one entry per CDR3 protein. The table shows 280,000 or so distinct CDR3 sequences, with roughly 50% occurring only once. Sequencing input: peripheral blood mononuclear cells (PBMCs). The receptors stem from a man between 18 and 35 years old with type 2 diabetes.

This clonotype was observed a few times. The chain links TRBV7-2 to TRBJ2-5; D perhaps matches TRBD1 (6 bases). V dropped 1 base and J dropped 0 bases, with 12 bases sitting between them. Germline assignment: CDR1 SGHTA and CDR2 FQGNSA. CDR3 size: 16 residues. The CDR3 spells CASSLVVGHHQETQYF. The CDR3 region has the DNA TGTGCCAGCAGCTTAGTGGTGGGACACCACCAAGAGACCCAGTACTTC.

In the case of this clonotype: Relative to the germline gene, one junction end is altered; a read error may explain this. The chain links TRBV27 to TRBJ2-5; maybe TRBD2 (5 bases). CDR3 length equals 12 residues. Looked up from germline, CDR1 is MNHEY and CDR2 is SMNVEV (reference sequence). The CDR3 DNA reads TGTGCCAGCAGTTTATATAGCGAGACCCTGTACTTC. This translates into CASSLYSETLYF.

This rearrangement joins TRBV6-5 to TRBJ2-7, with no clear D. Germline values: CDR1 MNHEY, CDR2 SVGAGI. CDR3 length: 13 amino acids. V dropped 4 bases and J dropped 4 bases, with 11 bases sitting between them. The CDR3 is CASSSLLEYEQYF. CDR3 bases: TGTGCCAGCAGTTCTCTACTTGAGTACGAGCAGTACTTC.

This clonotype has just a few counts. V gene TRBV9 combines with J gene TRBJ1-1, with D unclear. From germline, CDR1 is SGDLS and CDR2 YYNGEE. Trimming left V 3 bases short and J 1 base short, with 13 bases between. CDR3 length: 15 residues. CDR3 amino acids: CASSALFSGNTEAFF. As DNA, the CDR3 is TGTGCCAGCAGCGCCCTCTTTTCAGGGAACACTGAAGCTTTCTTT. Full variable domain (remainder filled in from reference TRBV9 and TRBJ1-1): DSGVTQTPKHLITATGQRVTLRCSPRSGDLSVYWYQQSLDQGLQFLIQYYNGEERAKGNILERFSAQQFPDLHSELNLSSLELGDSALYFCASSALFSGNTEAFFGQGTRLTVV.

On this clonotype: A read error may account for a junction end that differs from germline. The chain employs TRBV11-3 and TRBJ1-1, with D possibly matching TRBD1 (5 bases). This CDR3 region has 14 residues. The V gene's germline CDR1 is SGHNT and CDR2 YENEEA. In DNA form, the CDR3 reads TGTGCCAGCAGCTCCCAGGGTCGGGTCACTGAAGCTTCCTTT. Its translation is CASSSQGRVTEASF.